The TCR beta chain described here comes from a study of shared clonotypes between healthy human individuals. CDR3 length: 17 amino acids. Germline V gene sequence: CDR1 MDHEN, CDR2 SYDVKM. Germline trimming cut 4 bases from V and 6 bases from J; bases unmatched to any gene: 7. Libraries were prepared by immunoSEQ multiplex PCR; TCRdb keeps only in-frame clonotypes and omits some of them. The sample yields about 610,000 clones, approximately 96% seen once. CD45RO negativity and positive selection for CCR7 defined naive CD8 cells, a population that excluded terminally differentiated effector memory CD45RA+ cells.

This clonotype was obtained from a woman under 40 in good health. Sequenced: naive CD8+ T cells sorted from blood. V gene TRBV28 combines with J gene TRBJ2-3, with TRBD2 matching 16 bases. CDR3 in amino acids: CASSSPGLAGGPDTQYF. The DNA for the CDR3 is TGTGCCAGCAGTTCCCCGGGACTAGCGGGAGGGCCCGATACGCAGTATTTT.